This entry lists 25 T cell receptor beta chains sequenced from one sample in a study of blood T cell repertoires in COVID-19 (dated by TCRdb to 2020 to 2021). Library prep was done by the immunoSEQ multiplex PCR assay. Sourced from immuneACCESS, this table was stored by TCRdb with only in-frame sequences that have V and J called. A share of the clones is absent; for the studies checked, an unresolved V gene accounts for under half, and the remainder has no known explanation. The sample table records about 150,000 clones; about 87% of these occur just once. Jointly, the top ten make up about 10% of the sample. Sequenced sample: peripheral blood. The receptors here all came from a man aged 55 to 69 with active or convalescent COVID-19.

This clone was recorded a few times. The rearrangement joins TRBV5-6 to TRBJ1-6; TRBD1 matches at 7 bases. Germline V gives CDR1 SGHDT, CDR2 YYEEEE. V was pared by 5 bases and J by 5 bases, with 4 bases of the junction left unmatched. CDR3 length: 14 amino acids. The CDR3 region is CASRETGNNSPLHF. CDR3 nucleotide sequence: TGTGCCAGCAGGGAGACAGGGAATAATTCACCCCTCCACTTT.

A single count supports this clone. The rearrangement links TRBV6-2 or TRBV6-3 to TRBJ1-5, with 7 nucleotides matching TRBD1. V dropped 5 bases and J dropped 6; count of bases not matched to a gene: 4. The germline gives CDR1 MNHEY, CDR2 SVGEGT. This CDR3 has 13 amino acids. The CDR3 nucleotides read TGTGCCAGCAGTATCCAGGGGGGTCAGCCCCAGCATTTT. Its protein is CASSIQGGQPQHF.

CDR3 bases: TGTGCCAGCAGTTTAAGGGGTGGAAACACCATATATTTT. Its protein product is CASSLRGGNTIYF. V and J are TRBV12-3 or TRBV12-4 and TRBJ1-3, with D maybe TRBD1 (5 bases). The CDR3 length is 13 residues. Trimming took 2 bases from V and 3 from J, leaving 5 bases between them.

The genes are TRBV6-5 and TRBJ2-7; TRBD2 matches 7 bases. V gave up 8 bases and J gave up 3 bases; unmatched junction bases: 4. Germline CDR1 MNHEY, CDR2 SVGAGI. The CDR3 extends over 12 amino acids. CDR3 sequence: CASSSGSYEQYF. The CDR3 DNA reads as TGTGCCAGCTCTAGCGGTAGCTACGAGCAGTACTTC.

V and J are TRBV7-9 and TRBJ2-7; the match to TRBD2 covers 9 bases. CDR1 is SEHNR and CDR2 is FQNEAQ in the germline V gene (reference sequence). This CDR3 is 14 amino acids long. V trimming: 5 bases; J trimming: 1 base; junction bases outside the gene matches: 3. The CDR3 loop is CASSRAGGSYEQYF. CDR3 bases: TGTGCCAGCAGCAGAGCGGGAGGTTCCTACGAGCAGTACTTC.

The chain combines TRBV18 with TRBJ2-7, with 8 bases aligning to TRBD2. The CDR3 has 16 residues. Losses at the gene ends were 5 bases for V and 2 bases for J; bases not matched to a gene: 11. Germline loops: CDR1 KGHSH, CDR2 LQKENI. CDR3 amino acids: CASSAPMIAGTYEQYF. The CDR3 nucleotides are TGTGCCAGCTCAGCCCCTATGATAGCGGGAACCTACGAGCAGTACTTC. The whole variable domain, remainder taken from reference TRBV18 and TRBJ2-7, is NAGVMQNPRHLVRRRGQEARLRCSPMKGHSHVYWYRQLPEEGLKFMVYLQKENIIDESGMPKERFSAEFPKEGPSILRIQQVVRGDSAAYFCASSAPMIAGTYEQYFGPGTRLTVT.

The chain joins TRBV28 to TRBJ2-6, with D unresolved. CDR1 is MDHEN, CDR2 SYDVKM, per germline. The CDR3 has 12 amino acids. V shed 6 bases and J shed 4 bases, with 4 bases lying between them. As DNA, the CDR3 is TGTGCCAGCAGGGGCGGGGCCAACGTCCTGACTTTC. Its protein is CASRGGANVLTF. Using reference TRBV28 and TRBJ2-6 for the parts outside the CDR3, the full variable domain is DVKVTQSSRYLVKRTGEKVFLECVQDMDHENMFWYRQDPGLGLRLIYFSYDVKMKEKGDIPEGYSVSREKKERFSLILESASTNQTSMYLCASRGGANVLTFGAGSRLTVL.

This clone came up once. V gene TRBV7-6 combines with J gene TRBJ2-5; maybe TRBD2 (5 bases). Germline lookup yields CDR1 SGHVS and CDR2 FNYEAQ. The CDR3 spans 12 residues. V lost 4 bases and J 7 bases, leaving 10 bases between the germline ends. The DNA of the CDR3 is TGTGCCAGCAGCTCCGGGGTAGGGACCCAGTACTTC. It codes for CASSSGVGTQYF.

The chain joins TRBV18 to TRBJ2-4; D might be TRBD1 (6 bases). The length of the CDR3 is 15 residues. Germline loops: CDR1 KGHSH, CDR2 LQKENI. V was trimmed by 5 bases and J by 0 bases, leaving 11 bases between them. The CDR3 protein is CASSVAGVAKNIQYF. For the CDR3, the DNA is TGTGCCAGCTCAGTAGCAGGGGTAGCCAAAAACATTCAGTACTTC.

The chain links TRBV6-1 to TRBJ2-3; 9 bases are a match to TRBD1. Germline CDR1 and CDR2: MNHNS and SASEGT. The CDR3 sequence is 15 residues long. With 3 bases clipped from V and 2 bases from J, the junction kept 3 bases outside the gene matches. The DNA of the CDR3 is TGTGCCAGCAGTGACCGGGACAGGGCCACAGATACGCAGTATTTT. Translation gives CASSDRDRATDTQYF.

J is TRBJ2-5 and V is TRBV7-2; D is unresolved. The germline gives CDR1 SGHTA, CDR2 FQGNSA. CDR3 length equals 16 residues. V was clipped by 0 bases and J by 0 bases, with 11 bases between them. The CDR3 reads CASSLARPPYQETQYF. The CDR3 DNA sequence: TGTGCCAGCAGCTTAGCGAGGCCACCCTACCAAGAGACCCAGTACTTC.

This clone was recorded only once. The V call is TRBV2, the J call TRBJ1-1, with 7 bases lining up with TRBD1. The CDR3 has 12 amino acids. V lost 6 bases to trimming and J lost 3 bases; unmatched junction nucleotides: 1. Per germline, CDR1 SNHLY and CDR2 FYNNEI. The CDR3 reads CASRGQYTEAFF. CDR3 bases: TGTGCCAGCAGGGGACAGTACACTGAAGCTTTCTTT.

The rearrangement joins TRBV19 to TRBJ2-1, with TRBD2 as a possible D gene (5 bases). Germline loops: CDR1 LNHDA, CDR2 SQIVND (reference sequence). V lost 2 bases, J lost 6 bases, and 14 bases lay in between. The CDR3 is 15 amino acids. CDR3 sequence (DNA): TGTGCCAGTAGTATACACCGGGATGAGACCAATGAGCAGTTCTTC. Amino acid sequence: CASSIHRDETNEQFF.

The chain employs TRBV30 and TRBJ2-1; the D gene is possibly TRBD2 (5 bases). The V gene lost 1 base and the J gene lost 7 bases, with 14 bases spanning the gap. Germline V gene data show CDR1 as GTSNPN and CDR2 as SVGIG (reference sequence). The CDR3 runs to 14 residues. CDR3 sequence: CAWSEGVSGNEQFF. The CDR3 DNA sequence: TGTGCCTGGAGTGAGGGAGTGTCTGGAAATGAGCAGTTCTTC.

This clone was seen a few times. The rearrangement links TRBV7-9 to TRBJ1-6; 8 positions match TRBD1. V was pared by 4 bases and J by 8 bases, with 7 bases of the junction left unmatched. CDR3 length equals 15 residues. Germline lookup yields CDR1 SEHNR and CDR2 FQNEAQ (reference sequence). For the CDR3, the DNA is TGTGCCAGCAGCTCCACCGACAGGGGATATTCACCCCTCCACTTT. It yields the protein CASSSTDRGYSPLHF.

This rearrangement joins TRBV14 to TRBJ2-2, with 15 positions matching TRBD2. CDR1 is SGHDN and CDR2 is FVKESK in the germline V gene. The CDR3 sequence is 18 residues long. After removal of 4 bases from V and 3 bases from J, the junction contained 6 bases not matched to a gene. The CDR3 loop reads CASSPGLAGGRDTGELFF. The CDR3 coding sequence is TGTGCCAGCAGCCCGGGACTAGCGGGAGGAAGGGACACCGGGGAGCTGTTTTTT.

The chain carries TRBV7-3 and TRBJ1-3; tentatively, D is TRBD1 (5 bases). The CDR3 is made up of 17 amino acids. Germline-derived CDR1 and CDR2 are SGHTA and FQGTGA. Trimming removed 4 bases at V and 4 bases at J, with 20 bases between. The chain's CDR3 is CASSSKDISGPGNTIYF. DNA for the CDR3: TGTGCCAGCAGCTCCAAGGACATATCTGGGCCGGGAAACACCATATATTTT.

The CDR3 loop is CASSDSGARGYTF. The CDR3 DNA is TGTGCCAGCAGTGATTCAGGGGCTCGGGGCTACACCTTC. This chain uses TRBV9 with TRBJ1-2, with a tentative D call TRBD1 (6 bases). CDR1 is SGDLS, CDR2 YYNGEE, per germline. V was cut by 5 bases and J by 8 bases, with 16 bases left in between. The CDR3 has 13 amino acids. The full variable domain, completed using reference TRBV9 and TRBJ1-2, is DSGVTQTPKHLITATGQRVTLRCSPRSGDLSVYWYQQSLDQGLQFLIQYYNGEERAKGNILERFSAQQFPDLHSELNLSSLELGDSALYFCASSDSGARGYTFGSGTRLTVV.

V usage is TRBV24-1 and J usage is TRBJ1-2, with 7 bases aligning to TRBD1. The V and J ends lost 4 bases and 0 bases, in that order; junction bases with no gene match: 4. The CDR3 runs to 15 residues. The germline V gene has CDR1 KGHDR and CDR2 SFDVKD. The CDR3 here is CATSDRGTANYGYTF. CDR3 sequence (DNA): TGTGCCACCAGTGACCGAGGGACAGCTAACTATGGCTACACCTTC.

The chain links TRBV29-1 to TRBJ1-3; 10 bases agree with TRBD1. CDR1 and CDR2 from the germline V gene are SQVTM and ANQGSEA. With 7 bases clipped from V and 7 bases from J, the junction kept 10 bases outside the gene matches. The CDR3 runs to 14 residues. The CDR3 DNA reads as TGCAGCGCCAACACGGGACAGGGGCGGAACACCATATATTTT. Encoded protein: CSANTGQGRNTIYF. Full variable domain (outside the CDR3, taken from reference TRBV29-1 and TRBJ1-3): SAVISQKPSRDICQRGTSLTIQCQVDSQVTMMFWYRQQPGQSLTLIATANQGSEATYESGFVIDKFPISRPNLTFSTLTVSNMSPEDSSIYLCSANTGQGRNTIYFGEGSWLTVV.

As DNA, the CDR3 is TGCAGTGCTAGAGATAGCGAGCAGTACTTC. Its protein is CSARDSEQYF. V and J are TRBV20-1 and TRBJ2-7, with unresolved D. This CDR3 comprises 10 residues. Germline-derived CDR1 and CDR2 are DFQATT and SNEGSKA (reference sequence). Trimming took 0 bases from V and 6 from J, leaving 3 bases between them.

The gene calls are TRBV4-1 and TRBJ1-2; 7 bases line up with TRBD1. In germline, CDR1 is MGHRA, CDR2 YSYEKL. V shed 1 base and J 2 bases; nucleotides not matched to a gene: 7. The CDR3 consists of 16 residues. This CDR3 reads CASSQGPGGLNYGYTF. The CDR3 bases are TGCGCCAGCAGCCAAGGACCAGGGGGATTAAACTATGGCTACACCTTC.

The J gene is TRBJ2-3, the V gene TRBV6-6, with TRBD1 matching 12 bases. Trimming removed 6 bases from V and 6 bases from J; junction bases left unmatched: 7. Germline CDR1 reads MNHNY; CDR2 reads SVGAGI (reference sequence). The CDR3 length is 15 residues. The CDR3 spells CASSNRGQGADTQYF. The CDR3 DNA sequence: TGTGCCAGCAGCAACAGGGGACAGGGGGCGGATACGCAGTATTTT.

The chain is built from TRBV19 and TRBJ1-2; tentative D call: TRBD1 (6 bases). Trimming took 3 bases from V and 8 from J, leaving 19 bases between them. This CDR3 is built from 15 residues. Germline CDR1 and CDR2: LNHDA and SQIVND (reference sequence). CDR3 protein: CASSMRAGDTRGYTF. For the CDR3, the DNA is TGTGCCAGTAGTATGAGAGCAGGGGATACGCGAGGCTACACCTTC.

The rearrangement joins TRBV27 to TRBJ2-3, with D perhaps matching TRBD1 (5 bases). The V end was cut by 1 base, the J end by 6 bases, with 17 bases between. This CDR3 contains 16 residues. Germline CDR1 and CDR2: MNHEY and SMNVEV (reference sequence). This CDR3 reads CASSLLRTRNTDTQYF. CDR3 nucleotides: TGTGCCAGCAGTTTATTGAGGACAAGAAACACGGATACGCAGTATTTT.